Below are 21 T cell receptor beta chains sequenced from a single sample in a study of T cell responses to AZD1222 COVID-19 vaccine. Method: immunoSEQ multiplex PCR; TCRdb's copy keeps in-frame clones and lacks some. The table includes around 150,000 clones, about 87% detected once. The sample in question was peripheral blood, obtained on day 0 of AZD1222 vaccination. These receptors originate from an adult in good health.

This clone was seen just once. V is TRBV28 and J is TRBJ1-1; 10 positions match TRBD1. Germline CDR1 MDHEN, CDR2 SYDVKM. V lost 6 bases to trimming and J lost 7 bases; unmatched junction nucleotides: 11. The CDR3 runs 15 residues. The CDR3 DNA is TGTGCCAGCAGATGGGGGACAGGGGTGATCGGTGAAGCTTTCTTT. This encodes CASRWGTGVIGEAFF.

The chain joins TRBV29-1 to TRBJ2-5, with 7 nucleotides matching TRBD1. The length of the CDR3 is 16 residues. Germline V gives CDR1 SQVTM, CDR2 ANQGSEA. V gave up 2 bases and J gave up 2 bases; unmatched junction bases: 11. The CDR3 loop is CSVETYAGTAQETQYF. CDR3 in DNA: TGCAGCGTTGAAACCTACGCCGGGACAGCTCAAGAGACCCAGTACTTC. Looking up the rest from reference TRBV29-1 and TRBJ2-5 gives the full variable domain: SAVISQKPSRDICQRGTSLTIQCQVDSQVTMMFWYRQQPGQSLTLIATANQGSEATYESGFVIDKFPISRPNLTFSTLTVSNMSPEDSSIYLCSVETYAGTAQETQYFGPGTRLLVL.

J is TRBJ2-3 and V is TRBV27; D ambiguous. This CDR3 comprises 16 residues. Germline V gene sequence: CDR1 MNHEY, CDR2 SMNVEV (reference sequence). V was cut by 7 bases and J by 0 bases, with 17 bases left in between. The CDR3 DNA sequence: TGTGCCAGCAAAGATAACCCACGTGCTAGCACAGATACGCAGTATTTT. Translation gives CASKDNPRASTDTQYF.

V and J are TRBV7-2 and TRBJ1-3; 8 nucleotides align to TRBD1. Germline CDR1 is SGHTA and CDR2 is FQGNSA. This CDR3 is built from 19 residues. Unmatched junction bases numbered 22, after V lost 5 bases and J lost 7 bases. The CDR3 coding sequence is TGTGCCAGCAGCGCCATGGCCGTCAGGACAGGGATGGCCTGGAACACCATATATTTT. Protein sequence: CASSAMAVRTGMAWNTIYF.

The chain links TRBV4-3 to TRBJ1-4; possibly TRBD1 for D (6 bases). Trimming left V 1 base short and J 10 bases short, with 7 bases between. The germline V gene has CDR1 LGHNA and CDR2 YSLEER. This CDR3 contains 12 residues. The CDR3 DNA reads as TGCGCCAGCAGCCAAGTCAGGGGAAAACTGTTTTTT. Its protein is CASSQVRGKLFF.

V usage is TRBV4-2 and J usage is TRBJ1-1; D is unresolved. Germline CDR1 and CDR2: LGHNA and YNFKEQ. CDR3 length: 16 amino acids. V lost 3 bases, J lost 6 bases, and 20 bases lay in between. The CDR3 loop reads CASSHGRGQAGPEAFF. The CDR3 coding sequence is TGTGCCAGCAGCCATGGGCGTGGTCAGGCCGGGCCTGAAGCTTTCTTT.

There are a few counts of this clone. Here the CDR3 DNA reads TGTGCCAGCAGTCCTGGGGACGTTCCCACTGAAGCTTTCTTT. Amino acids: CASSPGDVPTEAFF. The V gene is TRBV6-4, the J gene TRBJ1-1; weak D call: TRBD1 (5 bases). The CDR3 length is 14 residues. Trimming removed 5 bases at V and 4 bases at J, with 14 bases between. Germline V gene sequence: CDR1 MRHNA, CDR2 SNTAGT.

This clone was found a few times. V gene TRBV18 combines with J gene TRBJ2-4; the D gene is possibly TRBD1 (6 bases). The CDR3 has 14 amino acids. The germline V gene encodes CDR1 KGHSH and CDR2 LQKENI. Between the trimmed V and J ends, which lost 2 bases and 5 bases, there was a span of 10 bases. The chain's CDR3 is CASSPSQGQNIQYF. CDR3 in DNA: TGTGCCAGCTCACCATCCCAGGGGCAAAACATTCAGTACTTC. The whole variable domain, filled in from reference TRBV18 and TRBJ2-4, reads NAGVMQNPRHLVRRRGQEARLRCSPMKGHSHVYWYRQLPEEGLKFMVYLQKENIIDESGMPKERFSAEFPKEGPSILRIQQVVRGDSAAYFCASSPSQGQNIQYFGAGTRLSVL.

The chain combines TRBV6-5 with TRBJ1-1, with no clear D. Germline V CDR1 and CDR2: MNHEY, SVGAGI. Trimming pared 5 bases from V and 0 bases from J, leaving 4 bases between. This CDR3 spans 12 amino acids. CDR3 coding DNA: TGTGCCAGCAGTAGAGTGAACACTGAAGCTTTCTTT. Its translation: CASSRVNTEAFF.

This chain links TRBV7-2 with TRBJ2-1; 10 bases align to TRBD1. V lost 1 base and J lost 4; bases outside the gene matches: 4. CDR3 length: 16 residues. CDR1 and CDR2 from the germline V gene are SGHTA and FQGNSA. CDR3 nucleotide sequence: TGTGCCAGCAGCTTAGTTGCGGGACAGGGGTACAATGAGCAGTTCTTC. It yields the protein CASSLVAGQGYNEQFF.

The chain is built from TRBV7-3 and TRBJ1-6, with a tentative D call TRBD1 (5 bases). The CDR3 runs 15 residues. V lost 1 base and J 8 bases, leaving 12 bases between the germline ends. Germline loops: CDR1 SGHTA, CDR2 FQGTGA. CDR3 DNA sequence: TGTGCCAGCAGCTTAATACCAGGGTGGGATTCACCCCTCCACTTT. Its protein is CASSLIPGWDSPLHF.

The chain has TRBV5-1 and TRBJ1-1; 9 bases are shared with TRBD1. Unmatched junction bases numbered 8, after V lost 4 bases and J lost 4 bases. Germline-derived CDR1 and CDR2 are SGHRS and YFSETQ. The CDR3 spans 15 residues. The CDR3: CASSSLQGAGTEAFF. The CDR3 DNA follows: TGCGCCAGCAGCAGCTTACAGGGGGCGGGCACTGAAGCTTTCTTT. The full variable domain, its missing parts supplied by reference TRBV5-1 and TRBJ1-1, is KAGVTQTPRYLIKTRGQQVTLSCSPISGHRSVSWYQQTPGQGLQFLFEYFSETQRNKGNFPGRFSGRQFSNSRSEMNVSTLELGDSALYLCASSSLQGAGTEAFFGQGTRLTVV.

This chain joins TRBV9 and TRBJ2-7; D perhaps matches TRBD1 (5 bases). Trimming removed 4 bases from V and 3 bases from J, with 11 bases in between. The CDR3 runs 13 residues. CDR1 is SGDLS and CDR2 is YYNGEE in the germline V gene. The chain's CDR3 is CASSPRTHYEQYF. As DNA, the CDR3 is TGTGCCAGCAGCCCCCGGACACACTACGAGCAGTACTTC.

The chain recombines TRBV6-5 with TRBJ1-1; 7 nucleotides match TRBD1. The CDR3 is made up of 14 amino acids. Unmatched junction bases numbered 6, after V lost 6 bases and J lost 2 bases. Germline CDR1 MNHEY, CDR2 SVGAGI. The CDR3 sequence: CASRLGDSNTEAFF. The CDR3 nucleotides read TGTGCCAGCAGACTAGGGGACAGCAACACTGAAGCTTTCTTT.

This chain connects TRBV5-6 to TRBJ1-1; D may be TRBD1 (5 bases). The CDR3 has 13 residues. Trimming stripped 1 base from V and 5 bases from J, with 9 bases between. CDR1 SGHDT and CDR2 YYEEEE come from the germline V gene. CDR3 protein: CASSLPGRTEAFF. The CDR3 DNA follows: TGTGCCAGCAGCTTGCCAGGGCGGACTGAAGCTTTCTTT.

The DNA of the CDR3 is TGTGCCAGCAGTCCTCGGGATTCCTATGGCTACACCTTC. Protein: CASSPRDSYGYTF. J is TRBJ1-2 and V is TRBV12-3 or TRBV12-4; no reliable D call. This CDR3 is 13 amino acids long. With 5 bases removed from V and 4 bases from J, the gap between germline ends came to 11 bases.

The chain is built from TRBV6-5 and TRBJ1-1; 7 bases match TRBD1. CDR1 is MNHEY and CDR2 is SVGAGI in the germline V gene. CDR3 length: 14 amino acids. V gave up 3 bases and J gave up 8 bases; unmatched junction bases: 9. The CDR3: CASSYQGGTGEAFF. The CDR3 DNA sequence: TGTGCCAGCAGTTATCAGGGGGGAACGGGCGAAGCTTTCTTT.

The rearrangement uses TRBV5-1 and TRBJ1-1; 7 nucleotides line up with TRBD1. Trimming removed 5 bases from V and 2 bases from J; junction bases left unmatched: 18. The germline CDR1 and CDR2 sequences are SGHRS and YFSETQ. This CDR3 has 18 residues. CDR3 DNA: TGCGCCAGCAGTCCAGGGGGGCCGGGGGCGAGCAATAACACTGAAGCTTTCTTT. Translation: CASSPGGPGASNNTEAFF.

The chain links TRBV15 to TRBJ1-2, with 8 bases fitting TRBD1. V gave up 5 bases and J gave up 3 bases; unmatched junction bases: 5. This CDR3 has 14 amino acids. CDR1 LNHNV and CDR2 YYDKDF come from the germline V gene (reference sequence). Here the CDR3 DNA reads TGTGCCACCAGCGACAGGGGAGGGGACTATGGCTACACCTTC. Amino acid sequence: CATSDRGGDYGYTF.

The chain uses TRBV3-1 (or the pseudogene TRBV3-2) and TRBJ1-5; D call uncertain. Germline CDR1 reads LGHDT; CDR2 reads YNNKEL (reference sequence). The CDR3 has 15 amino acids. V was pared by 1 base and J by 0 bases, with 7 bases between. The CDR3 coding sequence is TGTGCCAGCAGCCAAGGTCGAGTTAGCAATCAGCCCCAGCATTTT. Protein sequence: CASSQGRVSNQPQHF.

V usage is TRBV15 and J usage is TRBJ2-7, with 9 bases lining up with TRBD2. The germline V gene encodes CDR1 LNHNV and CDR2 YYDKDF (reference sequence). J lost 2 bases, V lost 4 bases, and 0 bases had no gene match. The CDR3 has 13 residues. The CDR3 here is CATSIAGAYEQYF. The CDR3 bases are TGTGCCACCAGCATAGCGGGAGCCTACGAGCAGTACTTC.